One and the same sample provided the 25 T cell receptor beta chains below, sequenced in a study of T cell responses to AZD1222 COVID-19 vaccine. Using immunoSEQ multiplex PCR, the repertoire was profiled, and TCRdb retains in-frame clones only, with some absent. The table records about 48,000 clones, approximately 91% of them present only once. The sequences come from peripheral blood, collected 28 days after the second AZD1222 dose. The receptors derive from an adult who received the AZD1222 COVID-19 vaccine.

The V call is TRBV5-1, the J call TRBJ2-1; D is uncertain. This CDR3 is built from 15 residues. The V and J ends lost 4 bases and 0 bases respectively, with 11 bases between them. Germline V gene data show CDR1 as SGHRS and CDR2 as YFSETQ. In nucleotides, the CDR3 is TGCGCCAGCAGCCCCATGGGTAGCTCCTACAATGAGCAGTTCTTC. It yields the protein CASSPMGSSYNEQFF.

This sequence joins TRBV7-9 and TRBJ2-5; D might be TRBD2 (6 bases). This CDR3 spans 16 amino acids. The germline V gene encodes CDR1 SEHNR and CDR2 FQNEAQ (reference sequence). Between the trimmed V and J ends, which lost 4 bases and 5 bases, there was a span of 20 bases. CDR3 in DNA: TGTGCCAGCAGCTCCCCAAGGTCCGGGGCGGGGGAGACCCAGTACTTC. Translation gives CASSSPRSGAGETQYF.

The chain employs TRBV24-1 and TRBJ1-1, with unresolved D. CDR3 length: 13 amino acids. V lost 2 bases and J 5 bases, leaving 8 bases between the germline ends. CDR1 and CDR2 from the germline V gene are KGHDR and SFDVKD. The CDR3 protein is CATSDWEGTEAFF. CDR3 coding DNA: TGTGCCACCAGTGATTGGGAGGGAACTGAAGCTTTCTTT.

The chain links TRBV18 to TRBJ1-1; D perhaps matches TRBD1 (5 bases). Germline loops: CDR1 KGHSH, CDR2 LQKENI. The CDR3 runs 17 residues. V shed 4 bases and J shed 2 bases, with 20 bases lying between them. The CDR3 loop reads CASSHPRLGALNTEAFF. In DNA form, the CDR3 reads TGTGCCAGCTCACATCCTCGATTAGGGGCCCTAAACACTGAAGCTTTCTTT.

The chain is built from TRBV10-1 and TRBJ1-4; TRBD1 is a possible D gene (6 bases). CDR1 is WNHNN, CDR2 SYGVQD, per germline (reference sequence). This CDR3 is 18 amino acids long. V was trimmed by 8 bases and J by 3 bases, leaving 25 bases between them. The CDR3 DNA follows: TGCGCCAGCGTTACAAGGCTGGCAGGGGACGAGGCTAATGAAAAACTGTTTTTT. This codes for CASVTRLAGDEANEKLFF.

The V and J genes are TRBV3-1 (or the pseudogene TRBV3-2) and TRBJ1-2, with D possibly matching TRBD1 (5 bases). The CDR3 is 13 amino acids. V was trimmed by 1 base and J by 9 bases, leaving 12 bases between them. Germline loops: CDR1 LGHDT, CDR2 YNNKEL (reference sequence). CDR3 residues: CASSQGGYLRYTF. The CDR3 DNA is TGTGCCAGCAGCCAAGGGGGGTACCTCCGCTACACCTTC.

The V and J genes are TRBV14 and TRBJ2-7; D gene uncertain. The CDR3 covers 11 residues. Germline assignment: CDR1 SGHDN and CDR2 FVKESK. The ends were cut back, 0 bases at V and 8 bases at J, with 5 bases in the middle. The CDR3 spells CASSQEVKQYF. For the CDR3, the DNA is TGTGCCAGCAGCCAAGAGGTAAAGCAGTACTTC. Full variable domain (missing parts from reference TRBV14 and TRBJ2-7): EAGVTQFPSHSVIEKGQTVTLRCDPISGHDNLYWYRRVMGKEIKFLLHFVKESKQDESGMPNNRFLAERTGGTYSTLKVQPAELEDSGVYFCASSQEVKQYFGPGTRLTVT.

The chain carries TRBV6-5 and TRBJ2-5; no definite D call. V was shortened by 5 bases and J by 5 bases, with 9 bases between the two germline ends. Germline CDR1 is MNHEY and CDR2 is SVGAGI. The CDR3 contains 12 residues. The CDR3 DNA sequence: TGTGCCAGCAGTCTCTACGGGGAGACCCAGTACTTC. It yields the protein CASSLYGETQYF.

This clone was recorded once. The gene calls are TRBV19 and TRBJ2-7; D perhaps matches TRBD1 (6 bases). CDR3 length: 15 amino acids. From germline, CDR1 is LNHDA and CDR2 SQIVND (reference sequence). The V end lost 3 bases, the J end lost 2 bases, and 14 bases lay between the germline ends. CDR3 sequence reads: CASSIAQGETYEQYF. The CDR3 DNA sequence: TGTGCCAGTAGTATCGCACAGGGAGAGACCTACGAGCAGTACTTC.

The CDR3: CASSPPGGTQETQYF. The CDR3 bases are TGCGCCAGCAGCCCTCCAGGGGGCACCCAAGAGACCCAGTACTTC. This chain uses TRBV5-1 with TRBJ2-5, with TRBD1 matching 8 bases. J lost 1 base, V lost 4 bases, and 6 bases had no gene match. Germline V CDR1 and CDR2: SGHRS, YFSETQ. This CDR3 is built from 15 residues.

The chain employs TRBV9 and TRBJ2-2; D is unresolved. Germline V gives CDR1 SGDLS, CDR2 YYNGEE. V lost 1 base and J 4 bases, leaving 11 bases between the germline ends. This CDR3 has 15 amino acids. The CDR3 nucleotides are TGTGCCAGCAGCGTAACGGCGGCTGGCACCGGGGAGCTGTTTTTT. It specifies CASSVTAAGTGELFF. Full variable domain (outside the CDR3, taken from reference TRBV9 and TRBJ2-2): DSGVTQTPKHLITATGQRVTLRCSPRSGDLSVYWYQQSLDQGLQFLIQYYNGEERAKGNILERFSAQQFPDLHSELNLSSLELGDSALYFCASSVTAAGTGELFFGEGSRLTVL.

V gene TRBV18 combines with J gene TRBJ1-5; a weak D match, TRBD1 (6 bases). This CDR3 contains 15 residues. Trimming stripped 6 bases from V and 0 bases from J, with 12 bases between. Germline V lookup: CDR1 KGHSH, CDR2 LQKENI. The CDR3 nucleotides are TGTGCCAGCTCGGCACAGGGCGGTAGCAATCAGCCCCAGCATTTT. It is translated as CASSAQGGSNQPQHF.

The chain has TRBV6-5 and TRBJ2-7; D unclear. Germline V lookup: CDR1 MNHEY, CDR2 SVGAGI. Trimming removed 6 bases from V and 3 bases from J, with 6 bases in between. The length of the CDR3 is 11 residues. CDR3 region: CASSWNYEQYF. The CDR3 nucleotides read TGTGCCAGCAGCTGGAACTACGAGCAGTACTTC.

The chain employs TRBV11-2 and TRBJ2-7; D possibly corresponds to TRBD2 (5 bases). The V gene lost 1 base and the J gene lost 5 bases, with 9 bases spanning the gap. Germline CDR1 and CDR2: SGHAT and FQNNGV. This CDR3 is built from 13 residues. CDR3 DNA: TGTGCCAGCAGCTTAGTTGTCGGGAACGAGCAGTACTTC. Its protein product is CASSLVVGNEQYF. Drawing the rest from reference TRBV11-2 and TRBJ2-7, the complete variable domain is EAGVAQSPRYKIIEKRQSVAFWCNPISGHATLYWYQQILGQGPKLLIQFQNNGVVDDSQLPKDRFSAERLKGVDSTLKIQPAKLEDSAVYLCASSLVVGNEQYFGPGTRLTVT.

The rearrangement uses TRBV6-5 and TRBJ2-3; 7 nucleotides line up with TRBD1. Germline trimming cut 7 bases from V and 4 bases from J; bases unmatched to any gene: 5. The CDR3 is 13 amino acids. CDR1 is MNHEY, CDR2 SVGAGI, per germline. This CDR3 is CASIEGGADTQYF. Written as DNA, the CDR3 is TGTGCCAGCATAGAAGGGGGCGCAGATACGCAGTATTTT.

The V gene is TRBV28, the J gene TRBJ2-7; D is ambiguous. The CDR3 sequence is 13 residues long. Looked up from germline, CDR1 is MDHEN and CDR2 is SYDVKM. V was cut by 5 bases and J by 6 bases, with 14 bases left in between. The CDR3 nucleotides read TGTGCCAGCAGTCTACCCCATCGTGCCGAGCAGTACTTC. Translating gives CASSLPHRAEQYF. The whole variable domain, filled in from reference TRBV28 and TRBJ2-7, reads DVKVTQSSRYLVKRTGEKVFLECVQDMDHENMFWYRQDPGLGLRLIYFSYDVKMKEKGDIPEGYSVSREKKERFSLILESASTNQTSMYLCASSLPHRAEQYFGPGTRLTVT.

This clone has just a few counts. CDR3 sequence reads: CASSPLRELDEQFF. CDR3 bases: TGTGCCAGCAGTCCCCTCCGGGAGTTGGATGAGCAGTTCTTC. The chain has TRBV6-2 or TRBV6-3 and TRBJ2-1, with D maybe TRBD2 (6 bases). Germline assignment: CDR1 MNHEY and CDR2 SVGEGT. The V and J ends lost 5 bases and 8 bases respectively, with 16 bases between them. The CDR3 covers 14 residues.

The genes are TRBV29-1 and TRBJ2-7, with TRBD2 matching over 11 bases. The CDR3 sequence is 15 residues long. V shed 1 base and J 3 bases; nucleotides not matched to a gene: 5. The germline V gene encodes CDR1 SQVTM and CDR2 ANQGSEA. The CDR3 spells CSVEGIGLAGYEQYF. CDR3 sequence (DNA): TGCAGCGTTGAAGGAATTGGACTAGCGGGCTACGAGCAGTACTTC.

V usage is TRBV27 and J usage is TRBJ1-2; D remains ambiguous. Trimming removed 3 bases from V and 6 bases from J, with 11 bases in between. From germline, CDR1 is MNHEY and CDR2 SMNVEV (reference sequence). The CDR3 extends over 13 amino acids. In DNA, the CDR3 is TGTGCCAGCAGTTTCACAGAGCTCCATGGCTACACCTTC. Translating it yields CASSFTELHGYTF.

Only a few counts were recorded for this clone. The rearrangement links TRBV24-1 to TRBJ2-1; D perhaps matches TRBD1 (6 bases). The CDR3 contains 12 residues. Trimming took off 3 bases at V and 9 bases at J, with 8 bases between the two ends. Germline loops: CDR1 KGHDR, CDR2 SFDVKD. Here the CDR3 DNA reads TGTGCCACCAGTGATCAGGGGCCTGAGCAGTTCTTC. It is translated as CATSDQGPEQFF.

The V call is TRBV3-1 (or the pseudogene TRBV3-2), the J call TRBJ1-2; TRBD1 might be the D (5 bases). The CDR3 runs 12 residues. Per the germline V gene, CDR1 is LGHDT and CDR2 is YNNKEL (reference sequence). Trimming cost V 4 bases and J 7 bases, with 10 bases left between them. The CDR3 region has the DNA TGTGCCAGCAGCCTGGGGCGGGGTGGCTACACCTTC. As protein: CASSLGRGGYTF.

This clone occurred once. The chain has TRBV3-1 (or the pseudogene TRBV3-2) and TRBJ1-2; no clear D. Trimming took off 1 base at V and 1 base at J, with 7 bases between the two ends. Germline loops: CDR1 LGHDT, CDR2 YNNKEL (reference sequence). The CDR3 has 14 residues. CDR3 in DNA: TGTGCCAGCAGCCAAGGAACGGTTAACTATGGCTACACCTTC. Residues: CASSQGTVNYGYTF.

The rearrangement links TRBV2 to TRBJ2-2; 8 positions agree with TRBD2. V trimming: 10 bases; J trimming: 3 bases; junction bases outside the gene matches: 10. Germline V gene lookup returns CDR1 SNHLY and CDR2 FYNNEI. This CDR3 is built from 15 residues. The CDR3 protein is CAKDRGGTHTGELFF. In DNA, the CDR3 is TGTGCCAAGGATCGGGGGGGCACTCACACCGGGGAGCTGTTTTTT. Full variable domain (rest looked up from reference TRBV2 and TRBJ2-2): EPEVTQTPSHQVTQMGQEVILRCVPISNHLYFYWYRQILGQKVEFLVSFYNNEISEKSEIFDDQFSVERPDGSNFTLKIRSTKLEDSAMYFCAKDRGGTHTGELFFGEGSRLTVL.

This chain joins TRBV7-8 and TRBJ2-1; the match to TRBD2 covers 8 bases. V lost 4 bases and J lost 5; bases outside the gene matches: 10. The CDR3 runs 16 residues. Germline lookup yields CDR1 SGHVS and CDR2 FQNEAQ. Written as DNA, the CDR3 is TGTGCCAGCAGCTCCCACCTAGCGGGCGAACACAATGAGCAGTTCTTC. Its translation: CASSSHLAGEHNEQFF. The full variable domain, in which reference TRBV7-8 and TRBJ2-1 provide the parts outside the CDR3, is GAGVSQSPRYKVAKRGQDVALRCDPISGHVSLFWYQQALGQGPEFLTYFQNEAQLDKSGLPSDRFFAERPEGSVSTLKIQRTQQEDSAVYLCASSSHLAGEHNEQFFGPGTRLTVL.

The CDR3 sequence is CSVPGTSRWSSYNEQFF. CDR3 in DNA: TGCAGCGTTCCCGGGACTAGCCGATGGAGCTCCTACAATGAGCAGTTCTTC. V is TRBV29-1 and J is TRBJ2-1; 9 positions agree with TRBD2. J gave up 0 bases and V 5 bases, and 11 bases lay outside the gene matches. The germline gives CDR1 SQVTM, CDR2 ANQGSEA. This CDR3 has 17 residues.